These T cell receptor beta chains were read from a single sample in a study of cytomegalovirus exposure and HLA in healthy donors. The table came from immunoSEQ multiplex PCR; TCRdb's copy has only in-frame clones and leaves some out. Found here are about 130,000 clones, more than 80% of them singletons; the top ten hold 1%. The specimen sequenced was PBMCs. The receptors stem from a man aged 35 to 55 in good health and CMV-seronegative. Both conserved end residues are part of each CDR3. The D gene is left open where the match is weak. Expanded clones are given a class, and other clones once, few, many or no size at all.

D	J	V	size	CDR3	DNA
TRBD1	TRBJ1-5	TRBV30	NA	CAWSLDRGWGNQPQHF	TGTGCCTGGAGTTTAGACAGGGGATGGGGCAATCAGCCCCAGCATTTT
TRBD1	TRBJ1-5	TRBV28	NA	CASSFPGQDNQPQHF	TGTGCCAGCAGTTTCCCCGGACAGGATAATCAGCCCCAGCATTTT
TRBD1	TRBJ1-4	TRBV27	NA	CASSSADRAPEKLFF	TGTGCCAGCAGTTCGGCGGACAGGGCACCCGAAAAACTGTTTTTT
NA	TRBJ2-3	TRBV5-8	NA	CASTPRGALTDTQYF	TGTGCCAGCACCCCACGGGGAGCCCTCACAGATACGCAGTATTTT
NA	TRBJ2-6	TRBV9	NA	CASSVAGAGANVLTF	TGTGCCAGCAGCGTAGCCGGTGCTGGGGCCAACGTCCTGACTTTC
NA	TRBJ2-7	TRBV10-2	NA	CASRTGSYEQYF	TGCGCCAGCCGGACTGGATCCTACGAGCAGTACTTC
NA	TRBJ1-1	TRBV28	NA	CASSSNLNTEAFF	TGTGCCAGCAGTTCTAACTTGAACACTGAAGCTTTCTTT
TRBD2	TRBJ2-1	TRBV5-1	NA	CASSRTSGSNEQFF	TGCGCCAGCAGCCGGACTAGCGGGTCCAATGAGCAGTTCTTC
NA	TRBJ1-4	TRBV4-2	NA	CASSQDLLVREKLFF	TGTGCCAGCAGCCAAGATTTACTGGTGCGTGAAAAACTGTTTTTT
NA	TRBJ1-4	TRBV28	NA	CASSSNPYGGEKLFF	TGTGCCAGCAGCTCGAACCCATATGGAGGTGAAAAACTGTTTTTT
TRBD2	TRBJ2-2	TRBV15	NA	CATSRGLAGGTGELFF	TGTGCCACCAGCAGAGGACTAGCGGGAGGCACCGGGGAGCTGTTTTTT
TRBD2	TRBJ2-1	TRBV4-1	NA	CASSLGLAGYNEQFF	TGCGCCAGCAGCCTGGGACTAGCGGGATACAATGAGCAGTTCTTC
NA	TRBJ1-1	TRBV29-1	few	CSVRGRGDTEAFF	TGCAGCGTTAGGGGCAGGGGAGACACTGAAGCTTTCTTT
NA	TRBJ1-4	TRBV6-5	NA	CASREGNGEKLFF	TGTGCCAGCAGAGAGGGTAACGGTGAAAAACTGTTTTTT
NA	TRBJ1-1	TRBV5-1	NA	CASSFSNTEAFF	TGCGCCAGCAGCTTCAGTAACACTGAAGCTTTCTTT
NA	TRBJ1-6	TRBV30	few	CAGRGSVSSPLHF	TGTGCCGGCAGAGGGTCTGTTAGTTCACCCCTCCACTTT
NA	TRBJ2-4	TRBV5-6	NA	CASSGVEAGKNIQYF	TGTGCCAGCAGCGGAGTCGAGGCTGGCAAAAACATTCAGTACTTC
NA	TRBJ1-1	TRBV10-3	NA	CAISERQMNTEAFF	TGTGCCATCAGTGAAAGACAGATGAACACTGAAGCTTTCTTT
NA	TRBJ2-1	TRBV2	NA	CAGTAYNEQFF	TGTGCCGGGACTGCCTACAATGAGCAGTTCTTC
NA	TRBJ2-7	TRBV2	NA	CASSPAYEQYF	TGTGCCAGCAGCCCTGCCTACGAGCAGTACTTC
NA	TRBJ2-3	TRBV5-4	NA	CASSLQGTDTQYF	TGTGCCAGCAGCTTACAGGGCACAGATACGCAGTATTTT
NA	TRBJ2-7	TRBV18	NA	CASSPFAESSYEQYF	TGTGCCAGCTCACCATTCGCGGAGAGCTCCTACGAGCAGTACTTC
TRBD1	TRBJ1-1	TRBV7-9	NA	CASSFPTGVNTEAFF	TGTGCCAGCAGTTTCCCGACAGGGGTGAACACTGAAGCTTTCTTT
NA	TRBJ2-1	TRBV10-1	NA	CASSEGRTSSYNEQFF	TGCGCCAGCAGTGAAGGGAGGACGAGCTCCTACAATGAGCAGTTCTTC
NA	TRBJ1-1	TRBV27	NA	CASSLALVGNTEAFF	TGTGCCAGCAGTTTAGCCCTAGTGGGGAACACTGAAGCTTTCTTT
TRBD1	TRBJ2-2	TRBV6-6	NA	CASRMGQQKTGELFF	TGTGCCAGCAGGATGGGACAGCAAAAAACCGGGGAGCTGTTTTTT
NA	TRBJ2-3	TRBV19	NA	CASRPDSTDTQYF	TGTGCCAGTAGGCCAGATAGCACAGATACGCAGTATTTT
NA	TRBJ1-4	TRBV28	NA	CASSQSGVEGMGGEKLFF	TGTGCCAGCAGTCAATCTGGGGTTGAGGGGATGGGAGGGGAAAAACTGTTTTTT
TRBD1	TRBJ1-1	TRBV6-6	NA	CASSDRGRGTEAFF	TGTGCCAGCAGCGACAGGGGGCGAGGCACTGAAGCTTTCTTT
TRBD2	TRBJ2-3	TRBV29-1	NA	CSVEVWREESTDTQYF	TGCAGCGTTGAAGTCTGGCGGGAGGAGAGCACAGATACGCAGTATTTT
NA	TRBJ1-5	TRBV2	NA	CASSEFYSNQPQHF	TGTGCCAGCAGTGAATTCTATAGCAATCAGCCCCAGCATTTT
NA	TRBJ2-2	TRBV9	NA	CASSLRGGIGELFF	TGTGCCAGCAGCCTCAGGGGAGGGATCGGGGAGCTGTTTTTT
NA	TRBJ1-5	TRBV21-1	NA	CASSKLGQGGQPQHF	TGTGCCAGCAGCAAATTAGGACAGGGCGGTCAGCCCCAGCATTTT
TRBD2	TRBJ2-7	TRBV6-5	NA	CASSSTLAGGYEQYF	TGTGCCAGCAGTTCCACTTTGGCGGGAGGCTACGAGCAGTACTTC
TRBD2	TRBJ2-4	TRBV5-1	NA	CASSSLGTSNMIQYF	TGCGCCAGCAGCTCCCTCGGGACTAGCAACATGATTCAGTACTTC
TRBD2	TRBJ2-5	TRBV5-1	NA	CASSLAGASGSGETQYF	TGCGCCAGCAGCTTGGCCGGCGCTAGCGGGAGTGGCGAGACCCAGTACTTC
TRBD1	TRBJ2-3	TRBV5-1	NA	CASSLNVGQGTDTQYF	TGCGCCAGCAGCCTCAATGTGGGACAGGGAACAGATACGCAGTATTTT
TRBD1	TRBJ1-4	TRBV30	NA	CAWSLGQPNEKLFF	TGTGCCTGGAGTTTGGGACAGCCGAATGAAAAACTGTTTTTT
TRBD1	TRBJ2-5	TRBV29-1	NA	CSGEDDRGQKTQYF	TGCAGCGGGGAAGATGACAGGGGGCAAAAGACCCAGTACTTC
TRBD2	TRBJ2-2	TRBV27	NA	CASSRSGAGGNTGELFF	TGTGCCAGCAGTAGATCTGGGGCGGGAGGTAACACCGGGGAGCTGTTTTTT
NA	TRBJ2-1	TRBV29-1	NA	CSVEAGGDGYNEQFF	TGCAGCGTTGAGGCTGGCGGAGACGGGTACAATGAGCAGTTCTTC
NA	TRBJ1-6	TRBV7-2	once	CASSQGVDNSPLHF	TGTGCCAGCAGCCAAGGGGTAGATAACTCACCCCTCCACTTT